Listed below are T cell receptor beta chains from one sample, sequenced in a study of human T cells and chemical hapten exposure. TCRdb analysed the RACE reads with MiXCR anew, one entry per CDR3 protein. The data contain approximately 110,000 distinct CDR3 sequences, roughly 9.6% of them singletons. Material: whole blood, obtained in connection with sensitization to the hapten diphenylcyclopropenone (DPC). These receptors all stem from a woman aged 40 to 55 with alopecia areata. Some clones in this sample may be carry-over from other donors' samples. Each CDR3 is given with its conserved first and last residue. Fields, in order: CDR3 protein, CDR3 DNA, V gene, J gene, clone size, CDR3 length, D gene. The D gene is left open where the match is weak. Expanded clones get a size class; other rows say once, few or many, or leave the size out.

CASSSTVTGGSHEQYF,TGTGCCAGCAGCTCAACCGTGACAGGGGGCTCCCACGAGCAGTACTTC,TRBV7-9,TRBJ2-7,many,16,TRBD1
CASSPYYQETQYF,TGTGCCAGCAGTCCCTACTACCAAGAGACCCAGTACTTC,TRBV6-5,TRBJ2-5,few,13,NA
CASSFYSGTETGELFF,TGTGCCAGCAGCTTCTATTCGGGGACAGAGACCGGGGAGCTGTTTTTT,TRBV7-6,TRBJ2-2,few,16,TRBD1
CASSPLNSNWAVESYEQYF,TGTGCCAGCAGCCCATTGAATAGCAATTGGGCAGTAGAGTCCTACGAGCAGTACTTC,TRBV4-2,TRBJ2-7,NA,19,NA
CASSRDEADTQYF,TGTGCCAGCAGCCGGGACGAGGCAGATACGCAGTATTTT,TRBV12-3/TRBV12-4,TRBJ2-3,NA,13,NA
CASSYEPSGGKDEQFF,TGTGCCAGCAGCTACGAACCAAGCGGGGGTAAGGATGAGCAGTTCTTC,TRBV7-2,TRBJ2-1,NA,16,TRBD2
CAWRNRGISGNTIYF,TGTGCCTGGAGAAACCGGGGGATCTCTGGAAACACCATATATTTT,TRBV30,TRBJ1-3,many,15,NA
CASSQEVPLGTDTQYF,TGTGCCAGCAGCCAAGAGGTGCCCCTCGGCACAGATACGCAGTATTTT,TRBV14,TRBJ2-3,NA,16,NA
CAISEGNYEQYF,TGTGCCATCAGTGAGGGGAACTACGAGCAGTACTTC,TRBV10-3,TRBJ2-7,NA,12,NA
CSARQSGGLYNYGYTF,TGCAGTGCTAGACAATCCGGGGGACTTTATAACTATGGCTACACCTTC,TRBV20-1,TRBJ1-2,few,16,NA
CAWTPGGQGANGYTF,TGTGCCTGGACCCCAGGGGGACAGGGGGCGAATGGCTACACCTTC,TRBV30,TRBJ1-2,few,15,TRBD1
CASSQGGSGRYEQFF,TGCGCCAGCAGCCAAGGTGGGTCAGGGAGGTATGAGCAGTTCTTC,TRBV4-3,TRBJ2-1,NA,15,NA
CATSDSDRSYGYTF,TGTGCCACCAGTGATTCGGACAGGAGCTATGGCTACACCTTC,TRBV24-1,TRBJ1-2,NA,14,TRBD1
CASSPWGQTRGNEQFF,TGTGCCAGCAGCCCGTGGGGACAGACACGAGGGAATGAGCAGTTCTTC,TRBV7-2,TRBJ2-1,many,16,TRBD1
CSARPPVGGTGELFF,TGCAGTGCTAGACCACCAGTTGGAGGCACCGGGGAGCTGTTTTTT,TRBV20-1,TRBJ2-2,many,15,NA
CASSLTGVGTGELFF,TGTGCCAGCAGTTTGACAGGGGTTGGGACCGGGGAGCTGTTTTTT,TRBV12-3/TRBV12-4,TRBJ2-2,many,15,TRBD1
CATSRDSRESDIQYF,TGTGCCACCAGCAGAGATTCTAGGGAGTCCGACATTCAGTACTTC,TRBV15,TRBJ2-4,many,15,NA
CASSLSKGQPNTEAFF,TGTGCCAGCAGTTTATCGAAGGGACAACCGAACACTGAAGCTTTCTTT,TRBV27,TRBJ1-1,many,16,NA
CASSPGTGTPRDTF,TGCGCCAGCAGCCCCGGTACCGGGACTCCGAGAGATACCTTC,TRBV4-1,TRBJ1-2,few,14,NA
CAISGLAAYNEQFF,TGTGCCATCAGTGGACTAGCGGCATACAATGAGCAGTTCTTC,TRBV10-3,TRBJ2-1,many,14,TRBD2
CSVRQGPNEQFF,TGCAGTGTTCGCCAGGGTCCGAATGAGCAGTTCTTC,TRBV20-1,TRBJ2-1,many,12,NA
CASSLSRSSYNEQFF,TGTGCCAGCAGTTTATCGCGGAGCTCCTACAATGAGCAGTTCTTC,TRBV27,TRBJ2-1,many,15,NA
CASSLGSQGALIYGYTF,TGTGCCAGCAGCTTGGGTTCACAGGGGGCCCTTATCTATGGCTACACCTTC,TRBV5-6,TRBJ1-2,many,17,TRBD1
CASSLGDPFGANVLTF,TGTGCCAGCAGCTTGGGGGATCCTTTTGGGGCCAACGTCCTGACTTTC,TRBV5-6,TRBJ2-6,NA,16,NA
CSARDGRGSLGNQPQHF,TGCAGTGCTAGAGATGGCAGGGGCTCTCTGGGCAATCAGCCCCAGCATTTT,TRBV20-1,TRBJ1-5,NA,17,NA
CASSPRKTATSSYNSPLHF,TGTGCCAGCAGCCCGAGAAAGACAGCAACGAGCTCCTATAATTCACCCCTCCACTTT,TRBV11-2,TRBJ1-6,NA,19,NA
CASSPETDTEAFF,TGTGCCAGCAGCCCGGAGACGGACACTGAAGCTTTCTTT,TRBV5-6,TRBJ1-1,NA,13,NA
CASSRSAGVGDTQYF,TGTGCCAGCAGCCGCTCGGCGGGAGTCGGAGATACGCAGTATTTT,TRBV5-4,TRBJ2-3,many,15,TRBD2
CASSQVERVDTQYF,TGTGCCAGCTCACAAGTCGAGAGGGTAGATACGCAGTATTTT,TRBV18,TRBJ2-3,few,14,NA
CASSYGAGQDTQYF,TGTGCCAGCAGTTACGGGGCGGGACAGGATACGCAGTATTTT,TRBV6-5,TRBJ2-3,NA,14,NA
CSAKLAGAVNEQFF,TGCAGTGCCAAACTAGCGGGAGCGGTGAATGAGCAGTTCTTC,TRBV20-1,TRBJ2-1,NA,14,TRBD2
CASSVSPAKDEQFF,TGTGCCAGCAGCGTATCGCCAGCCAAAGATGAGCAGTTCTTC,TRBV9,TRBJ2-1,many,14,NA
CASSQGGGQGAIGANVLTF,TGCGCCAGCAGCCAAGGGGGCGGACAGGGGGCTATTGGGGCCAACGTCCTGACTTTC,TRBV4-3,TRBJ2-6,few,19,TRBD1
CASSGSGAEQFF,TGTGCCAGCTCCGGAAGCGGGGCTGAGCAGTTCTTC,TRBV18,TRBJ2-1,many,12,TRBD2
CASSIWGESQEETQYF,TGTGCCAGCAGCATATGGGGGGAATCACAAGAAGAGACCCAGTACTTC,TRBV9,TRBJ2-5,few,16,NA
CASSPPRDRGLREQFF,TGTGCCAGCAGTCCCCCCCGGGACAGGGGTCTTCGGGAGCAGTTCTTC,TRBV7-2,TRBJ2-1,few,16,TRBD1
CASSSLLTGELFF,TGTGCCAGCAGCTCACTATTAACCGGGGAGCTGTTTTTT,TRBV7-2,TRBJ2-2,few,13,NA
CASSQDRTGNYEQYF,TGTGCCAGCAGCCAAGATAGGACAGGGAACTACGAGCAGTACTTC,TRBV4-2,TRBJ2-7,NA,15,TRBD1
CASSLRQGDEQYF,TGTGCCAGCAGTTTAAGACAGGGGGACGAGCAGTACTTC,TRBV12-3/TRBV12-4,TRBJ2-7,many,13,TRBD1
CASIQTGSGNTIYF,TGTGCCAGCATCCAGACAGGGTCGGGAAACACCATATATTTT,TRBV12-3/TRBV12-4,TRBJ1-3,many,14,TRBD1
CASSQEGGAVTGELFF,TGCGCCAGCAGCCAAGAAGGGGGAGCCGTCACCGGGGAGCTGTTTTTT,TRBV4-3,TRBJ2-2,few,16,NA
CASSLGQGKNIQYF,TGTGCCAGCAGTTTAGGGCAGGGCAAAAACATTCAGTACTTC,TRBV12-3/TRBV12-4,TRBJ2-4,few,14,NA
CASSPGRNSGANVLTF,TGTGCCAGCAGTCCCGGGCGAAACTCTGGGGCCAACGTCCTGACTTTC,TRBV27,TRBJ2-6,NA,16,NA
CSVEMGLAGGPEQYF,TGCAGCGTTGAAATGGGACTAGCGGGAGGGCCCGAGCAGTACTTC,TRBV29-1,TRBJ2-7,few,15,TRBD2
CASSLRDRGRNEKLFF,TGTGCCAGCAGTCTCCGGGACAGGGGGCGTAATGAAAAACTGTTTTTT,TRBV6-5,TRBJ1-4,NA,16,TRBD1
CAWSGRRDQPQHF,TGTGCCTGGAGTGGCAGACGCGATCAGCCCCAGCATTTT,TRBV30,TRBJ1-5,many,13,NA
CASILRAGPQETQYF,TGTGCCAGCATCCTACGGGCAGGGCCCCAAGAGACCCAGTACTTC,TRBV7-6,TRBJ2-5,many,15,NA
CASSIDIGKIYGYTF,TGTGCCAGTAGTATCGACATAGGAAAAATCTATGGCTACACCTTC,TRBV19,TRBJ1-2,many,15,NA
CASSYFAGVDTQYF,TGTGCCAGCAGTTACTTCGCGGGAGTAGATACGCAGTATTTT,TRBV6-5,TRBJ2-3,many,14,TRBD2
CASSGTGLAETQYF,TGTGCCAGCAGTGGGACGGGACTAGCAGAGACCCAGTACTTC,TRBV6-5,TRBJ2-5,NA,14,TRBD2
CASSTGQGNYNEQFF,TGTGCCAGTAGTACGGGACAGGGGAACTACAATGAGCAGTTCTTC,TRBV19,TRBJ2-1,few,15,TRBD1
CASSLGRTDQPQHF,TGTGCCAGCAGTTTAGGGAGGACGGATCAGCCCCAGCATTTT,TRBV28,TRBJ1-5,NA,14,NA
CASSPRQGEGTQYF,TGTGCCAGCAGCCCGCGACAGGGGGAAGGGACCCAGTACTTC,TRBV7-2,TRBJ2-5,many,14,TRBD1
CASSLGQGSSGNTIYF,TGTGCCAGCAGCTTAGGACAGGGAAGCTCTGGAAACACCATATATTTT,TRBV7-2,TRBJ1-3,many,16,TRBD1